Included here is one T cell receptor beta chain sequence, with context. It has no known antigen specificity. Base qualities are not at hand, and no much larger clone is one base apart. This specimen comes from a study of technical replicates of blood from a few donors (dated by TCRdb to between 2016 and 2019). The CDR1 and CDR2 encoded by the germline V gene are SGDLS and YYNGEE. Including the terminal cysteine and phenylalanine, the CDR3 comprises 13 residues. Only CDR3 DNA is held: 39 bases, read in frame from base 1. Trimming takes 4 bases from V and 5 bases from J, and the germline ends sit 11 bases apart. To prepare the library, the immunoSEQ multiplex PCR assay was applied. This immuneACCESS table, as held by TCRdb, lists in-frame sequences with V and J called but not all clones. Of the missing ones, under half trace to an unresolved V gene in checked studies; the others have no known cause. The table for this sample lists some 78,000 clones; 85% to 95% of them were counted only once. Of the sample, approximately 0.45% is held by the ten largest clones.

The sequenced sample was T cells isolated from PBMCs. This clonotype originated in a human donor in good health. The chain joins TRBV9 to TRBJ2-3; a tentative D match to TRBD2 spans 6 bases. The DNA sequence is TGTGCCAGCAGCCCCGGGGGAAAAGATACGCAGTATTTT. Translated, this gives CASSPGGKDTQYF.